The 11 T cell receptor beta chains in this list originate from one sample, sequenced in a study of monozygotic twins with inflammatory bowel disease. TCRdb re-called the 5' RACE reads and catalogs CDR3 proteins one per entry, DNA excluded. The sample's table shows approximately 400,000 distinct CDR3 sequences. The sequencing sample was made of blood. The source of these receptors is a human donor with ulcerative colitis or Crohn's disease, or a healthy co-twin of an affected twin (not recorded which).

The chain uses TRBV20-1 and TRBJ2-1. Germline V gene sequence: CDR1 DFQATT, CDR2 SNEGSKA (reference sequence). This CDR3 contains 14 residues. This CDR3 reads CSASRGVGYNEQFF.

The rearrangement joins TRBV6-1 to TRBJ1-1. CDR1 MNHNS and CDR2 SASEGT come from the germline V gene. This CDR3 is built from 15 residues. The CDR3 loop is CASSEHKGSGTEAFF.

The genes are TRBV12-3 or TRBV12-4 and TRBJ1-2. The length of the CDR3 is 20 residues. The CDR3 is CASSLILMLGIDKANYGYTF.

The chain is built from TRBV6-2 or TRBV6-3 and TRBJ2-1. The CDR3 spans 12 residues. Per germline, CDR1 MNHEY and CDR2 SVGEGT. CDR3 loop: CASSYSRGEQFF.

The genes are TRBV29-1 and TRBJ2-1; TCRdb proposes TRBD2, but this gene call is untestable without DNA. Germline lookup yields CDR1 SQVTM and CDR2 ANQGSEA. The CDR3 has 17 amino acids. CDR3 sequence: CSLSGTSGIVSYNEQFF.

CDR3 region: CATSRELAGWRETQYF. V usage is TRBV15 and J usage is TRBJ2-5; the TCRdb call, TRBD2, lacks DNA for checking. The CDR3 has 16 residues. Germline lookup yields CDR1 LNHNV and CDR2 YYDKDF (reference sequence).

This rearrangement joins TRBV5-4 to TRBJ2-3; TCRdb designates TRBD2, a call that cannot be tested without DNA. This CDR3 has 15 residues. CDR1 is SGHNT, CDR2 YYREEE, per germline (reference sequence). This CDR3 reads CASSSGTTKTDTQYF.

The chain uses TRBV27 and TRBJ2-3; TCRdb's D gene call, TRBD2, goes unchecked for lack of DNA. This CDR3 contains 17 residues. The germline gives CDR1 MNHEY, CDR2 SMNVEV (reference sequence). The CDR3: CASSPILSGRLTDTQYF.

CDR3 sequence reads: CASSFPLGRQGHGYTF. This chain joins TRBV28 and TRBJ1-2; with no DNA, the TCRdb D assignment of TRBD1 cannot be verified. The CDR3 is made up of 16 amino acids. Germline CDR1 MDHEN, CDR2 SYDVKM.

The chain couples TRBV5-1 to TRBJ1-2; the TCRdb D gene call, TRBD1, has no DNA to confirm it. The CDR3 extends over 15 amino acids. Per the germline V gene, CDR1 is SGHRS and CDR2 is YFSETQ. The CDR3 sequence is CASTRESDSKYGYTF.

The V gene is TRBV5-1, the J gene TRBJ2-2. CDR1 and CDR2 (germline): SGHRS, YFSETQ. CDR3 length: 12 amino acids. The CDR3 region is CASRQRLEELFF.